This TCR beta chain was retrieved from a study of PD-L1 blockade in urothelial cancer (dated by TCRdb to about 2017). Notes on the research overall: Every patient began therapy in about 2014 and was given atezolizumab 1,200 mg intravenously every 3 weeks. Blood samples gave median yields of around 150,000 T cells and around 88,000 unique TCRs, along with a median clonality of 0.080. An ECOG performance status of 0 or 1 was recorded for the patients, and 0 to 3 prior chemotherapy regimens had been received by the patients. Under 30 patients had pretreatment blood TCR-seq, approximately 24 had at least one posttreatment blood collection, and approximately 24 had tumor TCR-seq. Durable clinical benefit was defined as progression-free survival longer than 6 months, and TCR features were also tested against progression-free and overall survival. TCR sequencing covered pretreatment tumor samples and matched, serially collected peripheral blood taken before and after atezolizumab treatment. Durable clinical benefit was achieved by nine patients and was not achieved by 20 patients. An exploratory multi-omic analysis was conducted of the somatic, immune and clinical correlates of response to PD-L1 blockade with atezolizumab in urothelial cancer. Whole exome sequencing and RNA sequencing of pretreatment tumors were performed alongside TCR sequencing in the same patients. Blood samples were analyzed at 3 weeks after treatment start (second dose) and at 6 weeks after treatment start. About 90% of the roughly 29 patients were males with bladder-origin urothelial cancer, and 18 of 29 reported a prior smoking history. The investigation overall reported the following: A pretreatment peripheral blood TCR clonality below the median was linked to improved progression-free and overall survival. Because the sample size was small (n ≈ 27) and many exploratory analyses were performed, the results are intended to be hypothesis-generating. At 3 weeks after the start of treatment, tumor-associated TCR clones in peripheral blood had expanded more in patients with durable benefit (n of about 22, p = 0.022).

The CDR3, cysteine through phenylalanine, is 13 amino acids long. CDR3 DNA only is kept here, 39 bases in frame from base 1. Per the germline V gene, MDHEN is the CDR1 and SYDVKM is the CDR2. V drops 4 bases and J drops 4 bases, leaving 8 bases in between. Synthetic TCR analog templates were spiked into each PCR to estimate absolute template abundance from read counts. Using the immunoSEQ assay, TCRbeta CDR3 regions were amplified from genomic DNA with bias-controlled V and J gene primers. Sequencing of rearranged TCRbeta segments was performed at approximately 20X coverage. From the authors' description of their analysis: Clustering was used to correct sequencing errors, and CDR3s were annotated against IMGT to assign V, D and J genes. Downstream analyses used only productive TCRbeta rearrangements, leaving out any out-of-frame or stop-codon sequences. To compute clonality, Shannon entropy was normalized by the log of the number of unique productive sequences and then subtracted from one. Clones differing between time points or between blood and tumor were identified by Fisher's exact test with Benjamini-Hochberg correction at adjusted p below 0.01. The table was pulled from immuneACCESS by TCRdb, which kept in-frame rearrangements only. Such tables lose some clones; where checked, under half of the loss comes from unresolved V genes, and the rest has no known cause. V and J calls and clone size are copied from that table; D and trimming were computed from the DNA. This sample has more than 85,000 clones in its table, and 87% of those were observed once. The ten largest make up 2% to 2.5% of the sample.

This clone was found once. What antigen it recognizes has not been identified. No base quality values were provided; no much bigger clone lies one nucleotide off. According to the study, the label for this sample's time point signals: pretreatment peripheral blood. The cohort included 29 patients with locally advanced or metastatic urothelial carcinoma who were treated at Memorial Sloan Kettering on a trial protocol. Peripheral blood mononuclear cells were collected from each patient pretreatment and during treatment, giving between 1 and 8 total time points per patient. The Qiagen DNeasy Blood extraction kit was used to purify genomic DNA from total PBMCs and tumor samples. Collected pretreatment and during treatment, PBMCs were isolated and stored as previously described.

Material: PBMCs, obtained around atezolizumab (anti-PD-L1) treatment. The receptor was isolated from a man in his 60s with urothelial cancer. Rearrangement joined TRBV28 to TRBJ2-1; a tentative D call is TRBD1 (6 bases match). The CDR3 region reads CASSSGQYNEQFF. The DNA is TGTGCCAGCAGTTCAGGACAGTACAATGAGCAGTTCTTC.